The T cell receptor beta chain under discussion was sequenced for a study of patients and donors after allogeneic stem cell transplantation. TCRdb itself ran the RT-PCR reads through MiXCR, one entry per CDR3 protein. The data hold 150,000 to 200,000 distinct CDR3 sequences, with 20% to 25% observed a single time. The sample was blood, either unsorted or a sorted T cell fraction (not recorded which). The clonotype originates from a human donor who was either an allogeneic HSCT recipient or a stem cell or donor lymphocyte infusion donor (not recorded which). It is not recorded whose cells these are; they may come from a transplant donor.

This chain's CDR3 is CASSHTSGSPHEQYF. Written as DNA, the CDR3 is TGTGCCAGCAGCCACACTAGCGGGAGTCCCCACGAGCAGTACTTC. This chain connects TRBV12-3 or TRBV12-4 to TRBJ2-7; TRBD2 aligns across 11 bases. The CDR3 covers 15 residues. With 6 bases clipped from V and 5 bases from J, the junction kept 9 bases outside the gene matches.